The 2 T cell receptor beta chains below all came from one sample that was sequenced in a study of T cell repertoires in cytomegalovirus infection. TCRdb reanalysed the reads using MiXCR and keeps one entry per CDR3 protein. The sample carries some 700,000 distinct CDR3 sequences, 33% recorded once. These receptors are not linked to any known antigen. This material consisted of cultured PBMCs, taken from culture after CMV antigen stimulation. Every receptor here comes from a human donor in good health (CMV status not recorded). Some clones in this sample may be carry-over from other donors' samples.

The chain recombines TRBV11-2 with TRBJ1-1; 7 bases match TRBD1. Trimming cost V 6 bases and J 5 bases; bases outside gene matches: 33. The CDR3 covers 22 residues. CDR1 is SGHAT, CDR2 FQNNGV, per germline. The CDR3 region is CASSPPGTALGELPKSRTEAFF. The CDR3 nucleotides are TGTGCCAGCAGTCCCCCCGGGACAGCATTGGGGGAACTACCCAAATCGAGGACTGAAGCTTTCTTT.

This clonotype was picked up many times. V is TRBV7-2 and J is TRBJ2-5, with 10 bases identical to TRBD2. Trimming at V came to 3 bases and at J to 4 bases, leaving 11 bases not matched to a gene. Germline V gene data show CDR1 as SGHTA and CDR2 as FQGNSA. The CDR3 length is 17 residues. CDR3 sequence: CASSLASGRPVSETQYF. The CDR3 DNA reads as TGTGCCAGCAGCTTGGCTAGCGGGAGACCCGTGTCAGAGACCCAGTACTTC.